The 27 T cell receptor beta chains below come from one sample, sequenced in a study of glioma-infiltrating T cells after dendritic cell vaccination. Time point meaning: after dendritic cell vaccination, including at tumor progression/relapse. Clones were read by immunoSEQ multiplex PCR, and TCRdb kept only the in-frame ones, dropping some. The table lists about 110,000 clones, almost 90% of them singletons. Sequencing used blood, obtained after dendritic cell vaccination. The receptors were sampled from a human donor with glioblastoma.

The V gene is TRBV15, the J gene TRBJ1-1, with D uncertain. The germline CDR1 and CDR2 sequences are LNHNV and YYDKDF (reference sequence). The CDR3 extends over 15 amino acids. Deletions cut 0 bases from V and 3 bases from J, with 11 bases between. The CDR3 nucleotides read TGTGCCACCAGCAGAGAATTATCCGGGGACACTGAAGCTTTCTTT. Protein sequence: CATSRELSGDTEAFF.

This sequence joins TRBV30 and TRBJ1-1; 9 nucleotides align to TRBD1. Germline CDR1 is GTSNPN and CDR2 is SVGIG (reference sequence). With 2 bases clipped from V and 6 bases from J, the junction kept 1 base outside the gene matches. CDR3 length: 12 amino acids. CDR3 nucleotides: TGTGCCTGGAGTCGACAGGGGGCTGAAGCTTTCTTT. This sequence encodes CAWSRQGAEAFF.

The gene calls are TRBV27 and TRBJ1-2; tentative D call: TRBD1 (6 bases). CDR3 length: 15 amino acids. Germline V gene data show CDR1 as MNHEY and CDR2 as SMNVEV (reference sequence). Trimming removed 5 bases from V and 2 bases from J, with 15 bases in between. CDR3 protein: CASSPYGQINYGYTF. CDR3 nucleotides: TGTGCCAGCAGTCCGTACGGACAGATAAACTATGGCTACACCTTC.

The chain carries TRBV6-1 and TRBJ2-5; a possible D gene is TRBD2 (6 bases). Germline values: CDR1 MNHNS, CDR2 SASEGT. The V end was cut by 6 bases, the J end by 5 bases, with 19 bases between. The CDR3 extends over 15 amino acids. The CDR3: CASRDGSRGSETQYF. CDR3 in DNA: TGTGCCAGCAGGGACGGGAGTCGGGGGTCCGAGACCCAGTACTTC.

The CDR3 coding sequence is TGCGCCAGCAGCGGCAGACAGGGGAACACTGAAGCTTTCTTT. Amino acids: CASSGRQGNTEAFF. This chain uses TRBV5-1 with TRBJ1-1; TRBD1 matches at 7 bases. V dropped 4 bases and J dropped 1; count of bases not matched to a gene: 4. The CDR3 totals 14 residues. Germline-derived CDR1 and CDR2 are SGHRS and YFSETQ. Complete variable domain (other parts from reference TRBV5-1 and TRBJ1-1): KAGVTQTPRYLIKTRGQQVTLSCSPISGHRSVSWYQQTPGQGLQFLFEYFSETQRNKGNFPGRFSGRQFSNSRSEMNVSTLELGDSALYLCASSGRQGNTEAFFGQGTRLTVV.

This sequence joins TRBV5-5 and TRBJ2-5, with 7 bases matching TRBD1. The CDR3 is 18 amino acids. Germline V lookup: CDR1 SGHKS, CDR2 YYEKEE (reference sequence). V shed 0 bases, J shed 2 bases, and the junction held 13 bases outside the gene matches. As DNA, the CDR3 is TGTGCCAGCAGCTTGGCCGGGACAGCAACCACCAAACAAGAGACCCAGTACTTC. Its protein product is CASSLAGTATTKQETQYF.

The count of this clone is one. The chain joins TRBV19 to TRBJ1-1; D remains ambiguous. The V and J ends lost 4 bases and 0 bases respectively, with 18 bases between them. This CDR3 region has 17 residues. From germline, CDR1 is LNHDA and CDR2 SQIVND (reference sequence). CDR3 DNA: TGTGCCAGTAGTACCCCGGACGGAAAGGGAGTGAACACTGAAGCTTTCTTT. Encoded protein: CASSTPDGKGVNTEAFF. Filled out from reference TRBV19 and TRBJ1-1, the complete variable domain reads DGGITQSPKYLFRKEGQNVTLSCEQNLNHDAMYWYRQDPGQGLRLIYYSQIVNDFQKGDIAEGYSVSREKKESFPLTVTSAQKNPTAFYLCASSTPDGKGVNTEAFFGQGTRLTVV.

This clone was seen just once. V is TRBV5-6 and J is TRBJ2-2; perhaps TRBD1 as D (6 bases). Germline V lookup: CDR1 SGHDT, CDR2 YYEEEE. This CDR3 region has 14 residues. The V end was cut by 3 bases, the J end by 7 bases, with 13 bases between. The CDR3 bases are TGTGCCAGCAGCTACATCCAGGGGATCGGGGAGCTGTTTTTT. The encoded protein is CASSYIQGIGELFF.

This chain connects TRBV19 to TRBJ1-3; 9 bases line up with TRBD1. Trimming removed 3 bases from V and 8 bases from J; junction bases left unmatched: 14. The CDR3 consists of 17 residues. Germline lookup yields CDR1 LNHDA and CDR2 SQIVND (reference sequence). CDR3 sequence reads: CASSITGQGTVFDTIYF. The DNA for the CDR3 is TGTGCCAGTAGTATTACCGGACAGGGGACTGTGTTTGACACCATATATTTT.

This chain links TRBV7-9 with TRBJ2-3; 9 bases line up with TRBD1. The CDR3 has 18 residues. Germline V gene sequence: CDR1 SEHNR, CDR2 FQNEAQ (reference sequence). V trimming: 1 base; J trimming: 0 bases; junction bases outside the gene matches: 8. The CDR3 loop reads CASSLGDRGILSTDTQYF. CDR3 bases: TGTGCCAGCAGCTTAGGAGACAGGGGGATATTGAGCACAGATACGCAGTATTTT. Looking up the rest from reference TRBV7-9 and TRBJ2-3 gives the full variable domain: DTGVSQNPRHKITKRGQNVTFRCDPISEHNRLYWYRQTLGQGPEFLTYFQNEAQLEKSRLLSDRFSAERPKGSFSTLEIQRTEQGDSAMYLCASSLGDRGILSTDTQYFGPGTRLTVL.

The rearrangement joins TRBV7-9 to TRBJ1-1; no definite D call. The CDR3 consists of 14 residues. Germline CDR1 reads SEHNR; CDR2 reads FQNEAQ (reference sequence). Trimming cost V 5 bases and J 2 bases, with 12 bases left between them. CDR3 nucleotide sequence: TGTGCCAGCAGCCAGGCGGAGGGAAACACTGAAGCTTTCTTT. Translated: CASSQAEGNTEAFF. The whole variable domain, filled in from reference TRBV7-9 and TRBJ1-1, reads DTGVSQNPRHKITKRGQNVTFRCDPISEHNRLYWYRQTLGQGPEFLTYFQNEAQLEKSRLLSDRFSAERPKGSFSTLEIQRTEQGDSAMYLCASSQAEGNTEAFFGQGTRLTVV.

This chain uses TRBV18 with TRBJ1-2; D unclear. Germline-derived CDR1 and CDR2 are KGHSH and LQKENI. The V and J ends lost 0 bases and 1 base respectively, with 6 bases between them. The CDR3 runs 14 residues. The CDR3 spells CASSPPNYNYGYTF. CDR3 nucleotides: TGTGCCAGCTCACCACCGAACTATAACTATGGCTACACCTTC. Full variable domain (remainder filled in from reference TRBV18 and TRBJ1-2): NAGVMQNPRHLVRRRGQEARLRCSPMKGHSHVYWYRQLPEEGLKFMVYLQKENIIDESGMPKERFSAEFPKEGPSILRIQQVVRGDSAAYFCASSPPNYNYGYTFGSGTRLTVV.

This chain joins TRBV27 and TRBJ1-4; TRBD1 might be the D (5 bases). Germline values: CDR1 MNHEY, CDR2 SMNVEV (reference sequence). With 8 bases removed from V and 0 bases from J, the gap between germline ends came to 13 bases. CDR3 length: 15 amino acids. CDR3 in DNA: TGTGCCAGCCGCGACAGATACGCAACTAATGAAAAACTGTTTTTT. Its translation: CASRDRYATNEKLFF.

The V call is TRBV5-8, the J call TRBJ1-2; 8 bases agree with TRBD1. Germline V lookup: CDR1 SGHTS, CDR2 YDEGEE. V gave up 4 bases and J gave up 3 bases; unmatched junction bases: 14. The CDR3 consists of 17 residues. The DNA of the CDR3 is TGTGCCAGCAGCCCCCCCGGCAGCCAGGGGGCTTACTATGGCTACACCTTC. Its protein product is CASSPPGSQGAYYGYTF.

The rearrangement links TRBV6-5 to TRBJ2-7; weak D call: TRBD1 (6 bases). The CDR3 is made up of 14 amino acids. The V end was cut by 11 bases, the J end by 0 bases, with 17 bases between. Germline V gene lookup returns CDR1 MNHEY and CDR2 SVGAGI. CDR3 residues: CARHRDTNSYEQYF. Written as DNA, the CDR3 is TGTGCCCGCCACCGGGACACCAACTCCTACGAGCAGTACTTC.

The V call is TRBV6-5, the J call TRBJ1-1, with D possibly TRBD1 on 6 matching bases. CDR3 length: 16 residues. The V end lost 0 bases, the J end lost 1 base, and 12 bases lay between the germline ends. Germline loops: CDR1 MNHEY, CDR2 SVGAGI. The chain's CDR3 is CASSYSAGATNTEAFF. For the CDR3, the DNA is TGTGCCAGCAGTTACTCGGCAGGGGCTACGAACACTGAAGCTTTCTTT.

This chain joins TRBV5-4 and TRBJ2-1; possible D gene TRBD2, 6 bases. Trimming cost V 4 bases and J 1 base, with 15 bases left between them. CDR1 and CDR2 from the germline V gene are SGHNT and YYREEE (reference sequence). This CDR3 has 16 residues. The CDR3 DNA follows: TGTGCCAGCAGCCCTTCGCGGGGCTCTTCCTACAATGAGCAGTTCTTC. Residues: CASSPSRGSSYNEQFF.

V gene TRBV6-5 combines with J gene TRBJ1-1; perhaps TRBD1 as D (5 bases). The CDR3 is 15 residues long. Per the germline V gene, CDR1 is MNHEY and CDR2 is SVGAGI. V was pared by 6 bases and J by 4 bases, with 18 bases between. The CDR3 loop is CASSAPGLSSTEAFF. The CDR3 DNA reads TGTGCCAGCAGCGCACCGGGACTCAGCAGCACTGAAGCTTTCTTT.

CDR3 bases: TGTGCCAGCAGTCAGACAGGGCTGTCTCAGCCCCAGCATTTT. This gives the protein CASSQTGLSQPQHF. The gene calls are TRBV6-6 and TRBJ1-5; TRBD1 aligns across 7 bases. The V segment lost 5 bases and the J segment 6 bases; nucleotides outside the gene matches: 7. The CDR3 has 14 residues. Germline CDR1 and CDR2: MNHNY and SVGAGI (reference sequence).

The sample holds one count of this clone. Other nucleotide sequences from this sample produce the same CDR3. This chain connects TRBV11-2 to TRBJ2-1; D gene ambiguous. V was clipped by 5 bases and J by 7 bases, with 6 bases between them. The germline V gene encodes CDR1 SGHAT and CDR2 FQNNGV. CDR3 length: 11 amino acids. The CDR3 is CASSRVNEQFF. The DNA of the CDR3 is TGTGCCAGCAGCCGGGTGAATGAGCAGTTCTTC. Together with reference TRBV11-2 and TRBJ2-1, the CDR3 gives the full variable domain: EAGVAQSPRYKIIEKRQSVAFWCNPISGHATLYWYQQILGQGPKLLIQFQNNGVVDDSQLPKDRFSAERLKGVDSTLKIQPAKLEDSAVYLCASSRVNEQFFGPGTRLTVL.

This clone has a handful of counts. The rearrangement uses TRBV4-1 and TRBJ2-5; 8 bases fit TRBD2. The V gene end was trimmed by 1 base and the J gene end by 0 bases; junction bases not matched to a gene: 4. CDR3 length equals 16 residues. The germline CDR1 and CDR2 sequences are MGHRA and YSYEKL. Written as DNA, the CDR3 is TGCGCCAGCAGCCAAGGACTAGCGAGGTACCAAGAGACCCAGTACTTC. Protein: CASSQGLARYQETQYF.

This chain uses TRBV5-1 with TRBJ2-7; TRBD1 might be the D (6 bases). Germline-derived CDR1 and CDR2 are SGHRS and YFSETQ. The CDR3 loop spans 13 amino acids. Trimming stripped 4 bases from V and 2 bases from J, with 10 bases between. CDR3 bases: TGCGCCAGCAGCCCGGACAGCACCTACGAGCAGTACTTC. Protein: CASSPDSTYEQYF.

V and J are TRBV5-4 and TRBJ2-3, with D possibly TRBD2 on 6 matching bases. V lost 2 bases and J 6 bases, leaving 13 bases between the germline ends. This CDR3 has 14 amino acids. Germline V CDR1 and CDR2: SGHNT, YYREEE (reference sequence). The DNA of the CDR3 is TGTGCCAGCAGCTTCCGCACGGCGGGGGATACGCAGTATTTT. Protein product: CASSFRTAGDTQYF.

The chain links TRBV5-1 to TRBJ2-5; TRBD1 is a possible D gene (5 bases). The CDR3 loop spans 14 amino acids. With 1 base removed from V and 4 bases from J, the gap between germline ends came to 11 bases. The germline gives CDR1 SGHRS, CDR2 YFSETQ. This chain's CDR3 is CASSLTGRGETQYF. CDR3 in DNA: TGCGCCAGCAGCTTGACCGGTAGGGGAGAGACCCAGTACTTC.

The CDR3 DNA reads TGTGCCAGCAGCCAGTCGACAGGCCTGGAAGCTTTCTTT. The encoded protein is CASSQSTGLEAFF. The chain employs TRBV11-2 and TRBJ1-1; a weak D match, TRBD1 (6 bases). The CDR3 is made up of 13 amino acids. V lost 5 bases and J lost 8, with 15 bases in between. From germline, CDR1 is SGHAT and CDR2 FQNNGV.

The V gene is TRBV7-9, the J gene TRBJ2-5; 7 bases are shared with TRBD1. The germline CDR1 and CDR2 sequences are SEHNR and FQNEAQ (reference sequence). The CDR3 consists of 14 residues. V shed 6 bases and J 5 bases; nucleotides not matched to a gene: 9. Here the CDR3 reads CASRPAGGRETQYF. The CDR3 nucleotides are TGTGCCAGCAGACCCGCAGGGGGTCGGGAGACCCAGTACTTC. The full variable domain, completed using reference TRBV7-9 and TRBJ2-5, is DTGVSQNPRHKITKRGQNVTFRCDPISEHNRLYWYRQTLGQGPEFLTYFQNEAQLEKSRLLSDRFSAERPKGSFSTLEIQRTEQGDSAMYLCASRPAGGRETQYFGPGTRLLVL.

This sequence joins TRBV9 and TRBJ2-1; 10 nucleotides agree with TRBD1. The CDR3 contains 16 residues. Per germline, CDR1 SGDLS and CDR2 YYNGEE. With 0 bases clipped from V and 4 bases from J, the junction kept 4 bases outside the gene matches. This chain's CDR3 is CASSVEGTGAYNEQFF. CDR3 nucleotides: TGTGCCAGCAGCGTAGAAGGGACAGGGGCATACAATGAGCAGTTCTTC.